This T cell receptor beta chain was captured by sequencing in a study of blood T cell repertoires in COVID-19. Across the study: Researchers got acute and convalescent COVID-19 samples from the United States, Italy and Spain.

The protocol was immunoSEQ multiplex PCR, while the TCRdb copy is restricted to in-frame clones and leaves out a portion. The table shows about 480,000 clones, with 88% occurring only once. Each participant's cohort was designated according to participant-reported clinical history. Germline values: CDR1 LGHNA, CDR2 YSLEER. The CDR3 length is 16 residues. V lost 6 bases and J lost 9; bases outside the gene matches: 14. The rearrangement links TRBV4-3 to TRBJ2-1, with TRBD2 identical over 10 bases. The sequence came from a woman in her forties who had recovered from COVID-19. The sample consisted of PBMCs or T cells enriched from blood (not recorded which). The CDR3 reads CASRPTVAGGDTEQFF. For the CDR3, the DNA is TGCGCCAGCAGACCGACTGTAGCGGGAGGCGATACTGAGCAGTTCTTC.